This T cell receptor beta chain was recovered during a study of human T cells and chemical hapten exposure. For the study at large: Throughout the approximately 26-week study, diphenylcyclopropenone was applied weekly to the patients' scalps. Findings of the study overall: Patch test score rose with PT1 expanded TCR count, significant at thresholds 8, 16 and 32, not 4.

Indicated time point: patch test 3, about 24 weeks after DPC sensitization. Treatment specified: therapeutic diphenylcyclopropenone sensitization with weekly scalp DPC. Each donor was an alopecia patient between 18 and 70 years of age who qualified for DPC. Individual cDNA molecules in this library carried unique molecular identifiers. TCRdb recomputed calls from the RACE reads with MiXCR, one row per CDR3 protein. The sample records 28,000 or so distinct CDR3 sequences, over 4.5% being singletons. This clonotype was observed many times. The antigen is unknown. CDR1 and CDR2 from the germline V gene are MNHEY and SVGEGT. The CDR3 runs to 14 residues. V lost 6 bases and J 1 base, leaving 9 bases between the germline ends.

This chain connects TRBV6-2 or TRBV6-3 to TRBJ2-2; no definite D call. Source: whole blood, taken in connection with sensitization to the hapten diphenylcyclopropenone (DPC). The TCR sequence derives from a man under 40 with alopecia areata. Some clones in this sample may be carry-over from other donors' samples. Written as DNA, the CDR3 is TGTGCCAGCAGCTACCTGCGGAACACCGGGGAGCTGTTTTTT. Translated, it gives CASSYLRNTGELFF.